This passage covers 4 T cell receptor beta chains from one sample sequenced in a study of T cells in Graves' hyperthyroidism and ophthalmopathy. Using RNA transcripts as the source, TCR beta CDR3 regions were amplified. Using the HTBI primer set, a first-round RT-PCR was run on the TCR CDR3. TCRdb re-called the multiplex PCR reads through MiXCR, storing one row per CDR3 protein. The data hold approximately 330,000 distinct CDR3 sequences, with roughly 13% observed a single time. Sequenced material: blood. These receptors were collected from a woman aged 40 to 50 with Graves' ophthalmopathy.

In its sample, this clonotype was seen many times. J is TRBJ1-5 and V is TRBV2; D is unclear. Germline V CDR1 and CDR2: SNHLY, FYNNEI. Between the trimmed V and J ends, which lost 0 bases and 2 bases, there was a span of 8 bases. The CDR3 runs 15 residues. CDR3 sequence (DNA): TGTGCCAGCAGTGAAGCGCGGCAGGGCAATCAGCCCCAGCATTTT. This translates into CASSEARQGNQPQHF.

The V gene is TRBV13, the J gene TRBJ1-6; TRBD1 is a possible D gene (5 bases). From germline, CDR1 is PRHDT and CDR2 FYEKMQ (reference sequence). V was cut by 3 bases and J by 9 bases, with 15 bases left in between. This CDR3 is 15 amino acids long. CDR3 loop: CASSFQPRRGSPLHF. DNA of the CDR3: TGTGCCAGCAGCTTCCAACCCCGGAGGGGTTCACCCCTCCACTTT.

This clonotype was found many times. This chain connects TRBV27 to TRBJ2-7; maybe TRBD1 (5 bases). Germline CDR1 reads MNHEY; CDR2 reads SMNVEV (reference sequence). V was cut by 3 bases and J by 2 bases, with 17 bases left in between. The CDR3 contains 16 residues. The CDR3 DNA is TGTGCCAGCAGTTTGAGTACAGGTCAAGTTACCTACGAGCAGTACTTC. Its protein is CASSLSTGQVTYEQYF.

The gene calls are TRBV24-1 and TRBJ2-1, with 7 bases lining up with TRBD1. J gave up 1 base and V 6 bases, and 5 bases lay outside the gene matches. CDR1 is KGHDR, CDR2 SFDVKD, per germline. The CDR3 consists of 15 residues. CDR3 in amino acids: CATSKRQGSYNEQFF. The CDR3 DNA sequence: TGTGCCACCAGTAAGCGACAGGGATCCTACAATGAGCAGTTCTTC.